This TCR beta chain was found in a study of T cells in Graves' hyperthyroidism and ophthalmopathy. Study results and caveats: Most expanded thyroid clonotypes above 0.001 recurred in blood.

There were TCR beta CDR3 regions amplified from RNA transcripts. TCR CDR3 underwent first-round RT-PCR with the HTBI primer set. MiXCR, run by TCRdb on the multiplex PCR reads, gives a single entry per CDR3 protein. The sample lists roughly 260,000 distinct CDR3 sequences, approximately 14% occurring once. This clonotype occurred many times. Its antigen is not identified. The CDR3 runs 15 residues. J lost 5 bases, V lost 5 bases, and 5 bases had no gene match. The study enrolled patients aged 18 to 65 with newly diagnosed hyperthyroidism of under 2 months' duration. Sequenced sample: blood. The sequence was obtained from a woman aged 40 to 50 with Graves' hyperthyroidism that later progressed to Graves' ophthalmopathy. This rearrangement joins TRBV12-3 or TRBV12-4 to TRBJ2-1; 11 positions agree with TRBD2. This chain's CDR3 is CASSPGTSGDNEQFF. The CDR3 DNA reads TGTGCCAGCAGTCCCGGGACTAGCGGAGACAATGAGCAGTTCTTC.